This T cell receptor beta chain comes out of a study of PD-L1 blockade in urothelial cancer. Study details: Investigators checked blood 3 weeks (second dose) and 6 weeks after treatment start. Specimens of blood held a median count of about 140,000 T cells.

Study-wide findings and caveats: Clonality of blood TCR below the median before treatment predicted better survival.

On this clone: Its specificity is unknown.

Time point: peripheral blood 6 weeks after treatment start. Every PCR got spiked synthetic TCR analog templates. Generated by immunoSEQ multiplex PCR, the TCRdb table keeps only in-frame clones and is missing some. Of 40,000 to 55,000 clones listed, roughly 89% are singletons. V gave up 1 base and J gave up 0 bases, with 6 bases separating them. Germline V gives CDR1 SEHNR, CDR2 FQNEAQ (reference sequence). This CDR3 comprises 15 residues. The genes are TRBV7-9 and TRBJ2-2; TRBD1 might be the D (5 bases). The sequencing here drew on PBMCs, taken around atezolizumab (anti-PD-L1) treatment. This receptor was taken from a man between 65 and 80 years old with urothelial cancer. The CDR3 bases are TGTGCCAGCAGCTTAGTCAGGGCGAACACCGGGGAGCTGTTTTTT. As protein: CASSLVRANTGELFF.